This passage covers 12 T cell receptor beta chains from one sample sequenced in a study of T cell changes during pregnancy in multiple sclerosis. Produced via immunoSEQ multiplex PCR; TCRdb's table is partial and in-frame only. The repertoire consists of fewer than 55,000 clones, with around 93% occurring once and the leading ten covering more than 0.95%. This material consisted of peripheral blood, taken after pregnancy. The receptors come from a female donor with multiple sclerosis, enrolled in a pregnancy study.

The chain links TRBV2 to TRBJ2-6, with D maybe TRBD2 (6 bases). V was clipped by 2 bases and J by 3 bases, with 8 bases between them. The CDR3 runs 15 residues. Germline V gene sequence: CDR1 SNHLY, CDR2 FYNNEI. The CDR3 bases are TGTGCCAGCAGTGAACGGGGGTTTGGGGCCAACGTCCTGACTTTC. This gives the protein CASSERGFGANVLTF.

The V gene is TRBV11-2, the J gene TRBJ2-7; tentatively, D is TRBD2 (5 bases). CDR1 SGHAT and CDR2 FQNNGV come from the germline V gene. Trimming cost V 5 bases and J 2 bases, with 10 bases left between them. The length of the CDR3 is 13 residues. The CDR3 nucleotides are TGTGCCAGCAGCCCTGGGCGGGCCTACGAGCAGTACTTC. It encodes CASSPGRAYEQYF.

The V gene is TRBV6-1, the J gene TRBJ2-7; the D is unclear. Trimming removed 7 bases at V and 3 bases at J, with 10 bases between. The V gene's germline CDR1 is MNHNS and CDR2 SASEGT. This CDR3 comprises 12 residues. CDR3 nucleotide sequence: TGTGCCAGCACCGAACTCTACTACGAGCAGTACTTC. This gives the protein CASTELYYEQYF.

V gene TRBV19 combines with J gene TRBJ2-7, with 7 nucleotides matching TRBD1. The CDR3 extends over 15 amino acids. Germline V gene sequence: CDR1 LNHDA, CDR2 SQIVND (reference sequence). V trimming: 2 bases; J trimming: 0 bases; junction bases outside the gene matches: 4. The CDR3 loop is CASSILGQYSYEQYF. In DNA form, the CDR3 reads TGTGCCAGTAGTATATTGGGACAGTACTCCTACGAGCAGTACTTC.

The CDR3 coding sequence is TGCGCCAGCAGCTTGGTATACAATGAGCAGTTCTTC. Its protein product is CASSLVYNEQFF. The V call is TRBV5-1, the J call TRBJ2-1; D gene ambiguous. The CDR3 covers 12 residues. CDR1 is SGHRS and CDR2 is YFSETQ in the germline V gene. V lost 0 bases to trimming and J lost 4 bases, with 2 bases between them. The whole variable domain, remainder taken from reference TRBV5-1 and TRBJ2-1, is KAGVTQTPRYLIKTRGQQVTLSCSPISGHRSVSWYQQTPGQGLQFLFEYFSETQRNKGNFPGRFSGRQFSNSRSEMNVSTLELGDSALYLCASSLVYNEQFFGPGTRLTVL.

The rearrangement joins TRBV28 to TRBJ2-7, with a weak D call TRBD1 (6 bases). The germline V gene encodes CDR1 MDHEN and CDR2 SYDVKM. The CDR3 extends over 13 amino acids. Trimming left V 10 bases short and J 3 bases short, with 16 bases between. In nucleotides, the CDR3 is TGTGCCACTCTACCGACAGGCCGCTACGAGCAGTACTTC. Protein product: CATLPTGRYEQYF.

The rearrangement links TRBV19 to TRBJ2-7; 13 positions agree with TRBD2. Trimming took 3 bases from V and 3 from J; bases not matched to a gene: 11. The CDR3 totals 18 residues. The germline V gene has CDR1 LNHDA and CDR2 SQIVND (reference sequence). For the CDR3, the DNA is TGTGCCAGTAGTATCACCGGGACTAGCGGGGCGAACTACTACGAGCAGTACTTC. Its protein product is CASSITGTSGANYYEQYF.

This chain joins TRBV7-2 and TRBJ1-1, with 10 bases identical to TRBD1. CDR1 SGHTA and CDR2 FQGNSA come from the germline V gene. This CDR3 has 17 residues. V was clipped by 5 bases and J by 5 bases; unmatched bases: 14. The CDR3 coding sequence is TGTGCCAGCAGCCCCAGGGACAGGGGTACGTATACAACTGAAGCTTTCTTT. Protein product: CASSPRDRGTYTTEAFF.

The J gene is TRBJ2-3, the V gene TRBV14; TRBD2 agrees at 10 bases. The CDR3 has 19 amino acids. Unmatched junction bases numbered 13, after V lost 2 bases and J lost 2 bases. Germline assignment: CDR1 SGHDN and CDR2 FVKESK. The CDR3 DNA reads TGTGCCAGCAGCCAAAGGACAGGAGGGACTAGCGACTCCACAGATACGCAGTATTTT. It yields the protein CASSQRTGGTSDSTDTQYF. The full variable domain, with the rest looked up from reference TRBV14 and TRBJ2-3, is EAGVTQFPSHSVIEKGQTVTLRCDPISGHDNLYWYRRVMGKEIKFLLHFVKESKQDESGMPNNRFLAERTGGTYSTLKVQPAELEDSGVYFCASSQRTGGTSDSTDTQYFGPGTRLTVL.

The gene calls are TRBV7-2 and TRBJ1-1; 9 nucleotides line up with TRBD1. The J segment lost 5 bases and the V segment lost 5 bases, leaving 9 bases of the junction unmatched. CDR3 length equals 15 residues. Germline CDR1 SGHTA, CDR2 FQGNSA. In nucleotides, the CDR3 is TGTGCCAGCAGCCCAGGCGGGACAGGGAGTACTGAAGCTTTCTTT. Amino acid sequence: CASSPGGTGSTEAFF.

The V gene is TRBV11-2, the J gene TRBJ1-4, with TRBD1 matching 7 bases. V shed 4 bases, J shed 0 bases, and the junction held 2 bases outside the gene matches. The V gene's germline CDR1 is SGHAT and CDR2 FQNNGV. The CDR3 covers 15 residues. The DNA for the CDR3 is TGTGCCAGCAGCTATACAGGGGCAACTAATGAAAAACTGTTTTTT. Translated: CASSYTGATNEKLFF.

The rearrangement joins TRBV6-1 to TRBJ1-1; a weak D match, TRBD1 (5 bases). The CDR3 spans 15 residues. Germline loops: CDR1 MNHNS, CDR2 SASEGT. V was cut by 2 bases and J by 1 base, with 11 bases left in between. DNA of the CDR3: TGTGCCAGCAGTGAACGTCAGGGTCGGAACACTGAAGCTTTCTTT. Translation gives CASSERQGRNTEAFF.